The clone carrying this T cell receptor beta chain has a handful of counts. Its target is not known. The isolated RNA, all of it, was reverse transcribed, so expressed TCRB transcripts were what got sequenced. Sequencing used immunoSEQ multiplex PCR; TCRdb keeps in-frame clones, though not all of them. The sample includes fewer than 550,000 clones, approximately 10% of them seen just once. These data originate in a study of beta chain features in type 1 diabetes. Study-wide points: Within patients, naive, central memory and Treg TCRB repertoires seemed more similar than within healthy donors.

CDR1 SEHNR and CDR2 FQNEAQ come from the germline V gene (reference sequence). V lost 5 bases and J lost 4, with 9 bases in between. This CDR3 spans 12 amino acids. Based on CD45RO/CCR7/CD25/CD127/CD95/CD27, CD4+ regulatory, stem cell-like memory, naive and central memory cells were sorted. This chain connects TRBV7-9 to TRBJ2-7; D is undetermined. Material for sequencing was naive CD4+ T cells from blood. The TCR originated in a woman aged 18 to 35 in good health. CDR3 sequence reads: CASSPVVYEQYF. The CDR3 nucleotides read TGTGCCAGCAGCCCCGTCGTTTACGAGCAGTACTTC.